This TCR beta chain appears in the sequencing data of a study of T cell repertoires in cytomegalovirus infection. In its sample, this clonotype was seen many times. The CDR3 consists of 13 residues. The trim removed 9 bases at V and 1 base at J, leaving 5 bases unmatched. Germline V CDR1 and CDR2: LNHDA, SQIVND (reference sequence). TCRdb recomputed calls from the reads with MiXCR, one row per CDR3 protein. Of 500,000 to 600,000 distinct CDR3 sequences listed, approximately 15% were seen once; the top ten hold 20% to 30%. The chain employs TRBV19 and TRBJ1-1; TRBD1 matches 7 bases. The source of this sequence is a human donor in good health (CMV status not recorded). Some clones in this sample may be carry-over from other donors' samples. Sequenced input: CD8+ T cells from PBMCs. As DNA, the CDR3 is TGTGCCAGCCGGGACAGTCCGAACACTGAAGCTTTCTTT. This sequence encodes CASRDSPNTEAFF.